A single sample gave rise to the 3 T cell receptor beta chains below, sequenced in a study of T cell responses to AZD1222 COVID-19 vaccine. Measured with immunoSEQ multiplex PCR; TCRdb has only the in-frame clones, and not every one. This table has tens of thousands of clones, 80% to 95% appearing once. This specimen was peripheral blood, taken 28 days after the second dose of the MenACWY control vaccine. The receptors come from an adult who received the MenACWY meningococcal vaccine as a control.

This chain joins TRBV11-2 and TRBJ2-3; no definite D call. Trimming stripped 1 base from V and 4 bases from J, with 3 bases between. Per germline, CDR1 SGHAT and CDR2 FQNNGV. CDR3 length: 12 amino acids. CDR3 DNA: TGTGCCAGCAGCTTAGCCCCAGATACGCAGTATTTT. Protein sequence: CASSLAPDTQYF.

The CDR3 loop reads CASSPQGGTGELFF. The CDR3 DNA is TGTGCCAGCAGCCCGCAGGGAGGTACCGGGGAGCTGTTTTTT. V gene TRBV7-2 combines with J gene TRBJ2-2; tentative D call: TRBD2 (6 bases). Germline V gives CDR1 SGHTA, CDR2 FQGNSA. There are 14 residues in the CDR3. Trimming removed 5 bases at V and 5 bases at J, with 12 bases between.

V gene TRBV2 combines with J gene TRBJ2-2, with D possibly matching TRBD2 (6 bases). The CDR3 length is 15 residues. Per germline, CDR1 SNHLY and CDR2 FYNNEI. The ends were cut back, 6 bases at V and 4 bases at J, with 15 bases in the middle. CDR3 protein: CASREGRAVTGELFF. In DNA, the CDR3 is TGTGCCAGCAGGGAGGGTCGGGCGGTCACCGGGGAGCTGTTTTTT. The full variable domain, rest sourced from reference TRBV2 and TRBJ2-2, is EPEVTQTPSHQVTQMGQEVILRCVPISNHLYFYWYRQILGQKVEFLVSFYNNEISEKSEIFDDQFSVERPDGSNFTLKIRSTKLEDSAMYFCASREGRAVTGELFFGEGSRLTVL.